These T cell receptor beta chains were read from a single sample in a study of shared clonotypes between healthy human individuals. Profiling relied on immunoSEQ multiplex PCR, and the TCRdb table lists in-frame clones only, not all of them. In the table there are about 520,000 clones, approximately 95% of which are singletons. Sequencing was carried out using naive CD4+ T cells sorted from blood. These receptors came from a woman aged 25-40 years in good health. The CDR3 runs from the conserved cysteine through the conserved F or W. D genes are given only for firm matches. Size values are once, few and many counts, or a class for expanded clones, and some rows have none.

d_call,clone_size,v_call,j_call,cdr3_nt,cdr3_aa
NA,NA,TRBV6-5,TRBJ2-5,TGTGCCAGCAGTTATGTCCCAGGGCACCAAGAGACCCAGTACTTC,CASSYVPGHQETQYF
NA,NA,TRBV14,TRBJ2-7,TGTGCCAGCAGCCAAGAGTGGGGGCTCGAGCAGTACTTC,CASSQEWGLEQYF
NA,NA,TRBV7-8,TRBJ2-5,TGTGCCAGCAGCAGAGAGCGGCAAGAGACCCAGTACTTC,CASSRERQETQYF
TRBD1,NA,TRBV2,TRBJ2-5,TGTGCCAGCAGTGTACAGGGGGTCGTGGAGACCCAGTACTTC,CASSVQGVVETQYF
TRBD1,NA,TRBV10-1,TRBJ2-1,TGCGCCAGCAGTGGACAGGGCGCAAAGTTCCGGTTCTTC,CASSGQGAKFRFF
NA,NA,TRBV5-1,TRBJ2-3,TGCGCCAGCAGCTTTGGGGCGAACACAGATACGCAGTATTTT,CASSFGANTDTQYF
NA,NA,TRBV2,TRBJ2-3,TGTGCCAGCAGTGAAGCGGTGGTCCCTTCCCCAGATACGCAGTATTTT,CASSEAVVPSPDTQYF
TRBD1,NA,TRBV28,TRBJ2-6,TGTGCCAGCAGTTTACCCCCTGCAGGGGGCAACGTCCTGACTTTC,CASSLPPAGGNVLTF
NA,NA,TRBV28,TRBJ1-5,TGTGCCAGCAGCCTTCCGCGGGGGATGCATCAGCCCCAGCATTTT,CASSLPRGMHQPQHF
NA,once,TRBV28,TRBJ1-2,TGTGCCAGCTACGCAAGGGTGGCGGGTAACTATGGCTACACCTTC,CASYARVAGNYGYTF
NA,NA,TRBV29-1,TRBJ2-7,TGCAGCGTTGTTGACGCGAGCTCCTACGAGCAGTACTTC,CSVVDASSYEQYF
TRBD1,NA,TRBV29-1,TRBJ1-4,TGCACCGTTAGGGACAGGGGGCAGGGTGAAAAACTGTTTTTT,CTVRDRGQGEKLFF
TRBD2,NA,TRBV4-1,TRBJ2-1,TGCGCCAGCCGACAGAGTAGCGGGAGGAGTATATATGAGCAGTTCTTC,CASRQSSGRSIYEQFF
NA,NA,TRBV27,TRBJ2-7,TGTGCCAGCAGCTCCACCGTTGCGGGATCCTACGAGCAGTACTTC,CASSSTVAGSYEQYF
NA,NA,TRBV27,TRBJ1-1,TGTGCCAGCAGTCGACAGACAAACACTGAAGCTTTCTTT,CASSRQTNTEAFF
NA,NA,TRBV6-4,TRBJ2-7,TGTGCCAGGGTAAAATGCGCTCGGGGCGAGCAGTACTTC,CARVKCARGEQYF
NA,once,TRBV7-8,TRBJ1-1,TGTGCCACCAACCGAGGACAGCCGAACACTGAAGCTTTCTTT,CATNRGQPNTEAFF
TRBD1,once,TRBV10-3,TRBJ2-2,TGTGCCATCAGTGAGTCGACAGGGCTAAGCTCCGGGGAGCTGTTTTTT,CAISESTGLSSGELFF
NA,NA,TRBV4-1,TRBJ1-2,TGCGCCAGCAGCCAAGTTTGGGTACCCTATGGCTACACCTTC,CASSQVWVPYGYTF
NA,NA,TRBV6-1,TRBJ1-2,TGTGCCAGCAGTGAGTTGTTGGGGACATATGGCTACACCTTC,CASSELLGTYGYTF